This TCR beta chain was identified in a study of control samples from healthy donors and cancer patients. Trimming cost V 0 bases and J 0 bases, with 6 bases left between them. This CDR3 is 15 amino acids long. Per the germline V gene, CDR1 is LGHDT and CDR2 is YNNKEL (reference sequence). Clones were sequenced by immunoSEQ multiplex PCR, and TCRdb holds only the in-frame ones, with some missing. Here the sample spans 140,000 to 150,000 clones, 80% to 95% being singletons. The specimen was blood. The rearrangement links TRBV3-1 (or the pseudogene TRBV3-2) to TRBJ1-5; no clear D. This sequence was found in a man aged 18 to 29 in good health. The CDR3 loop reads CASSQDLDSNQPQHF. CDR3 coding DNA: TGTGCCAGCAGCCAAGATTTGGATAGCAATCAGCCCCAGCATTTT.